This T cell receptor beta chain is drawn from a study of shared clonotypes between healthy human individuals. Study results and caveats: Relative to their counterparts shared across all four donors, non-shared clonotypes exhibited diminished generation probabilities.

Details on this clone: Its antigen is not identified.

The repertoire was sequenced with immunoSEQ multiplex PCR; TCRdb's copy has only in-frame clones and lacks some. The profile shows 2 million to 2.5 million clones, more than 85% of them singletons. CDR3 length: 15 residues. V gave up 0 bases and J gave up 6 bases, with 11 bases separating them. The germline CDR1 and CDR2 sequences are SGHAT and FQNNGV. The chain recombines TRBV11-2 with TRBJ2-2, with D perhaps TRBD2 (5 bases). The sequence derives from a man between 18 and 35 years old in good health. Some clones in this sample may be carry-over from other donors' samples. Input material: naive CD4+ T cells from PBMCs. The subset here: CD45RA+ positively selected. CDR3 in amino acids: CASSLEGVGPGELFF. CDR3 DNA sequence: TGTGCCAGCAGCTTAGAGGGAGTGGGTCCCGGGGAGCTGTTTTTT.